This T cell receptor (beta chain) was sequenced during a study of blood T cell repertoires in COVID-19. Study summary: Some COVID-19 samples were acute and others convalescent; all came from the United States, Italy and Spain. Sources were T cells, B-cell-depleted T cells, or PBMCs; the material itself was cDNA or gDNA.

In the study's own analysis: Amplification of reference gene primers was used by the study to estimate nucleated cell counts. The repertoire was sequenced with immunoSEQ multiplex PCR; TCRdb's copy has only in-frame clones and lacks some. V and J calls and clone size are as listed in that table; D and trimming were resolved from the DNA. The sample carries around 52,000 clones, around 80% recorded once. Germline assignment: CDR1 SGHNT and CDR2 YYREEE (reference sequence). V shed 6 bases, J shed 6 bases, and the junction held 10 bases outside the gene matches. CDR3 size: 15 residues. The rearrangement joins TRBV5-4 to TRBJ2-3, with 10 bases matching TRBD2. Input material: peripheral blood. This receptor was obtained from an elderly woman with acute or convalescent COVID-19. The CDR3 protein is CASITQSGGADTQYF. The CDR3 DNA sequence: TGTGCCAGCATCACCCAAAGCGGGGGGGCGGATACGCAGTATTTT.